The entry below gives a single TCR beta chain sequence along with its context. The sample belongs to a study of shared clonotypes between healthy human individuals. Study details: Per-donor plates numbered three CD4 naive, three CD4 memory, two CD8 naive and one CD8 memory.

V trimming: 4 bases; J trimming: 7 bases; junction bases outside the gene matches: 15. Per germline, CDR1 MNHNS and CDR2 SASEGT. The CDR3 sequence is 17 residues long. Selected positively for CCR7 and CD45RO-negative, naive CD8 cells excluded terminally differentiated effector memory CD45RA+ cells. In the original analysis: From ImmunoSEQ came sequences covering only the junction and carrying no quality scores, so filtering differed. The method was immunoSEQ multiplex PCR; TCRdb's version includes in-frame clones alone and lacks a portion of them. V and J calls and clone size are those listed in that table; D and trimming were worked out from the DNA. In the table there are about 2.2 million clones, 85% to 95% of which are singletons.

The rearrangement links TRBV6-1 to TRBJ2-3; 9 bases agree with TRBD2. Sequences were obtained from naive CD8+ T cells from PBMCs. This TCR derives from a man between 18 and 29 years old in good health. Some clones in this sample may be carry-over from other donors' samples. The CDR3 DNA reads as TGTGCCAGCAGTGCATCACCCGGGACTAGCCCGGTATATACGCAGTATTTT. This gives the protein CASSASPGTSPVYTQYF.